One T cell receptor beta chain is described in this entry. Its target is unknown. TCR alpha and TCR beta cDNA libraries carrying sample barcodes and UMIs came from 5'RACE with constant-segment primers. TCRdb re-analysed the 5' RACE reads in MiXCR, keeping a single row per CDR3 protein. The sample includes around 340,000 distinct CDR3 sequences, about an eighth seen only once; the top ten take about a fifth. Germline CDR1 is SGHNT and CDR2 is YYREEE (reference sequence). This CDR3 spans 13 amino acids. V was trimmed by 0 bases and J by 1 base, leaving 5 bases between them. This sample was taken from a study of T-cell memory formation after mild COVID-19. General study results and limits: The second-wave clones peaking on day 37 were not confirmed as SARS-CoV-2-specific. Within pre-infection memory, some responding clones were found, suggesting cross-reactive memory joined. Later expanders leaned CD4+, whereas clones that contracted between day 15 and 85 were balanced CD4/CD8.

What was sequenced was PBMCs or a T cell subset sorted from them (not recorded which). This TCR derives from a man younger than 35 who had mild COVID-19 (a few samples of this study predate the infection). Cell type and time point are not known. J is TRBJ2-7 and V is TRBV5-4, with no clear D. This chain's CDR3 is CASSLAESYEQYF. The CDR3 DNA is TGTGCCAGCAGCTTGGCCGAATCCTACGAGCAGTACTTC.